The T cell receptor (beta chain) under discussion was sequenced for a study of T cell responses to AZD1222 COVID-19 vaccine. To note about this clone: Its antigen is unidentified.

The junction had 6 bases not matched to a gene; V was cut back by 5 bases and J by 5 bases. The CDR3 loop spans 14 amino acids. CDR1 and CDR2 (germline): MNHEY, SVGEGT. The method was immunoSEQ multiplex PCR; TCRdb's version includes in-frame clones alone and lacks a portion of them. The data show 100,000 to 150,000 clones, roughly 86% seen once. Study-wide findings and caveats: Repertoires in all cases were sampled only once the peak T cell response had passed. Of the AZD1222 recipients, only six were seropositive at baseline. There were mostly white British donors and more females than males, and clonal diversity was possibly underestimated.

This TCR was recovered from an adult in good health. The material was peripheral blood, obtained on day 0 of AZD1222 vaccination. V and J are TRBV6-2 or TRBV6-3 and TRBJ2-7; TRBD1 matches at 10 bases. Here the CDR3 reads CASSSRDRGDEQYF. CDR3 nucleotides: TGTGCCAGCAGTAGCCGGGACAGGGGTGACGAGCAGTACTTC.